This is a list of T cell receptor beta chains from one sample in a study of shared clonotypes between healthy human individuals. The table came from immunoSEQ multiplex PCR; TCRdb's copy has only in-frame clones and leaves some out. The sample lists millions of clones; around nine tenths were seen once. Sequenced: naive CD4+ T cells sorted from blood. These receptors were obtained from a man younger than 35 in good health. Both conserved end residues are part of each CDR3.

j_call,v_call,cdr3_aa
TRBJ2-3,TRBV19,CASSIQGYTDTQYF
TRBJ2-2,TRBV9,CASSVVRDPNTGELFF
TRBJ1-2,TRBV6-6,CASSTLSRRVGYTF
TRBJ2-7,TRBV6-5,CASRLVGAADEQYF
TRBJ1-5,TRBV11-2,CASSLDRTAPQHF
TRBJ2-7,TRBV10-1,CASSEFRGSYEQYF
TRBJ2-5,TRBV2,CASRTGEETQYF
TRBJ2-5,TRBV11-2,CASSPGLETQYF
TRBJ2-7,TRBV2,CASRGDASYEQYF
TRBJ2-3,TRBV9,CASGQRAHTDTQYF
TRBJ1-5,TRBV21-1,CASSGGWDVNQPQHF
TRBJ2-1,TRBV18,CASSKRQTYNEQFF
TRBJ2-3,TRBV5-1,CASSPRLAGGLSFDF
TRBJ1-6,TRBV6-6,CASNRDSGRSPLHF
TRBJ1-2,TRBV29-1,CSVHIEPGQGPLGYSGYTF
TRBJ1-2,TRBV28,CASTRDRVMVGYTF
TRBJ2-2,TRBV5-1,CASSLAFGDTGELFF
TRBJ2-7,TRBV5-4,CATGTINGEQYF
TRBJ2-3,TRBV19,CASSIVARTTDTQYF
TRBJ2-1,TRBV19,CASTTGVVRYNEQFF
TRBJ2-1,TRBV18,CASSPRWASGLTGGEQFF
TRBJ2-2,TRBV19,CASSSPPDRFTGELFF
TRBJ1-1,TRBV18,CASSLGEDTEAFF
TRBJ1-1,TRBV2,CASSITGGDTEAFF
TRBJ1-6,TRBV30,CAWSFSLYNSPLHF
TRBJ1-6,TRBV7-2,CASSPRSGTETSPLHF
TRBJ2-3,TRBV5-1,CASSSLIAATQYF
TRBJ2-5,TRBV2,CASSPQGLETQYF
TRBJ1-4,TRBV30,CAWSVNRGMGEKLFF
TRBJ1-1,TRBV6-6,CASSYDRAEAFF
TRBJ1-2,TRBV6-5,CASSYSRTGDYGYTF
TRBJ1-5,TRBV7-8,CASSLAGDRGSNQPQHF
TRBJ2-7,TRBV19,CASSLSLLSYEQYF
TRBJ2-7,TRBV6-5,CASSQQASYEQYF
TRBJ1-6,TRBV30,CAWSVDWRAVDSPLHF
TRBJ2-3,TRBV5-4,CASSFERGVADTQYF
TRBJ1-4,TRBV2,CASSPSKIREKLFF
TRBJ1-4,TRBV18,CASSPGGQVTNEKLFF
TRBJ1-5,TRBV6-1,CASSGYRDSNQPQHF
TRBJ1-1,TRBV11-2,CASSGQANTEAFF
TRBJ1-5,TRBV18,CASSPGVQGGDQPQHF
TRBJ2-2,TRBV6-5,CASSYLGQAERLFF
TRBJ2-1,TRBV5-1,CASSFWDRDVNEQFF